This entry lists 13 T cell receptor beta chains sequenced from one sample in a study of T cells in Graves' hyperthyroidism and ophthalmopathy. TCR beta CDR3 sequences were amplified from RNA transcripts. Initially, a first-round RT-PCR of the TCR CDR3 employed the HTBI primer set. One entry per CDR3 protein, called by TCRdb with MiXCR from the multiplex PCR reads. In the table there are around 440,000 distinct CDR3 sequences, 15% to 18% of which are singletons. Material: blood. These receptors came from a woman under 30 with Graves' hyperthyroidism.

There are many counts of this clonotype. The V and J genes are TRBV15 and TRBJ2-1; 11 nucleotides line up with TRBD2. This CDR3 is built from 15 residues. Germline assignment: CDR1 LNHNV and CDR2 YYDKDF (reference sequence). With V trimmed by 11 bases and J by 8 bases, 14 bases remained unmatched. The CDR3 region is CAATRVAGGRDEQFF. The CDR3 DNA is TGTGCCGCCACACGCGTAGCGGGGGGGCGGGATGAGCAGTTCTTC.

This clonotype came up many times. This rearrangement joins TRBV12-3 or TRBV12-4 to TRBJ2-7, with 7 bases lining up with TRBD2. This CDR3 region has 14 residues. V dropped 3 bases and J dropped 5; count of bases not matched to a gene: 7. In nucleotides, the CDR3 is TGTGCCAGCAGTTTTGTGGGGGGGGACCACGAGCAGTACTTC. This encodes CASSFVGGDHEQYF.

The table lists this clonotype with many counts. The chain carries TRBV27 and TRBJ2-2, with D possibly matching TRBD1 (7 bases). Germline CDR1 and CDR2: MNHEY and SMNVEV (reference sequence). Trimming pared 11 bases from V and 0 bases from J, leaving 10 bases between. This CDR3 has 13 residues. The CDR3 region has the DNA TGTGCCGGGGGGACAGCGAACACCGGGGAGCTGTTTTTT. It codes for CAGGTANTGELFF.

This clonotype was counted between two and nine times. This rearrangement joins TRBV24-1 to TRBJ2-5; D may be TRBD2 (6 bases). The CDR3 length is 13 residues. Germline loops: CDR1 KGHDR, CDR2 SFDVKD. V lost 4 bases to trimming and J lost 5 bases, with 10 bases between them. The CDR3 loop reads CATSEGGMETQYF. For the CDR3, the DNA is TGTGCCACCAGTGAGGGGGGTATGGAGACCCAGTACTTC.

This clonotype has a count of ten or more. The CDR3 bases are TGTGCCAGCATCCCCGGACAGTCGGATAGCAATCAGCCCCAGCATTTT. Protein: CASIPGQSDSNQPQHF. The V gene is TRBV6-1, the J gene TRBJ1-5, with D perhaps matching TRBD1 (6 bases). The V gene lost 7 bases and the J gene lost 0 bases, with 16 bases spanning the gap. The length of the CDR3 is 16 residues. Germline loops: CDR1 MNHNS, CDR2 SASEGT.

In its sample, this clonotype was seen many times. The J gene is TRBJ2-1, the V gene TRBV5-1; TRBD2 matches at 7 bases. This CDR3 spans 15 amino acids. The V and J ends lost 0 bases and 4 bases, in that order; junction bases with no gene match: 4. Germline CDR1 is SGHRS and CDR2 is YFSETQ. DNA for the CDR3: TGCGCCAGCAGCTTGGCACTAGCGTCTTACAATGAGCAGTTCTTC. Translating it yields CASSLALASYNEQFF.

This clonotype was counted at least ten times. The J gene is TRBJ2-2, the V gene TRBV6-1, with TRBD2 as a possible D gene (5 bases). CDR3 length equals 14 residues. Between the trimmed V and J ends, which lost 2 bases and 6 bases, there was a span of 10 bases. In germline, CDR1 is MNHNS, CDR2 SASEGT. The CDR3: CASSESMEAGELFF. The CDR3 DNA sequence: TGTGCCAGCAGTGAATCCATGGAGGCCGGGGAGCTGTTTTTT.

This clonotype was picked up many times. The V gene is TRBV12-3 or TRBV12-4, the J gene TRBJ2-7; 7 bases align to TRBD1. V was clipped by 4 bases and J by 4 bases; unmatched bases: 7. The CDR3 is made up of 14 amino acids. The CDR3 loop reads CASSSTGASYEQYF. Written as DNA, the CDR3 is TGTGCCAGCAGTTCTACAGGGGCCTCTTACGAGCAGTACTTC.

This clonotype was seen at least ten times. The CDR3 DNA follows: TGCAGTGCTGCGGACAGGGACCCATACGAGCAGTACTTC. The encoded protein is CSAADRDPYEQYF. This sequence joins TRBV20-1 and TRBJ2-7, with TRBD1 matching over 8 bases. Trimming cost V 5 bases and J 4 bases; bases outside gene matches: 7. This CDR3 has 13 amino acids. Germline assignment: CDR1 DFQATT and CDR2 SNEGSKA (reference sequence).

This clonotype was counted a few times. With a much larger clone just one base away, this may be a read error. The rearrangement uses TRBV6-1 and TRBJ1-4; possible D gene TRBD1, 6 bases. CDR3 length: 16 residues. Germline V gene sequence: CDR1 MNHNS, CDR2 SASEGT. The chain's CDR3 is CARHWADRKTNEKLSF. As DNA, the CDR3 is TGTGCCCGACATTGGGCCGACAGGAAAACTAATGAAAAACTGTCTTTT.

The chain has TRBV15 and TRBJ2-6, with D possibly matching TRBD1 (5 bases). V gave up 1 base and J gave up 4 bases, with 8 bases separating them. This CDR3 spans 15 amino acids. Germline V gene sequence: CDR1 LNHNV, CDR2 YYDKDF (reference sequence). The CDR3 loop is CATSRGQTGANVLTF. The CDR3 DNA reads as TGTGCCACCAGCAGAGGACAGACCGGGGCCAACGTCCTGACTTTC.

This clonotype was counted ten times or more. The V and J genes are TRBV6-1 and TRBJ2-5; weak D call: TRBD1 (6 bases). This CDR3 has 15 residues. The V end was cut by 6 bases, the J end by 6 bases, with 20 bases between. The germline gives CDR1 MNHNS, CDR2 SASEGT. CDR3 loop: CASRSPYRETQTQYF. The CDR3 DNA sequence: TGTGCCAGCAGATCACCCTACAGGGAAACGCAGACCCAGTACTTC.

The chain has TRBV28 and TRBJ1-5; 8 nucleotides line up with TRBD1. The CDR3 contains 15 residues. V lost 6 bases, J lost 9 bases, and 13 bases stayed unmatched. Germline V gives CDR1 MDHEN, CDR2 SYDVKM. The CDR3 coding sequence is TGTGCCAGCAGGCCAATCGGACAGGGAATCAGGCCCCAGCATTTT. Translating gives CASRPIGQGIRPQHF.